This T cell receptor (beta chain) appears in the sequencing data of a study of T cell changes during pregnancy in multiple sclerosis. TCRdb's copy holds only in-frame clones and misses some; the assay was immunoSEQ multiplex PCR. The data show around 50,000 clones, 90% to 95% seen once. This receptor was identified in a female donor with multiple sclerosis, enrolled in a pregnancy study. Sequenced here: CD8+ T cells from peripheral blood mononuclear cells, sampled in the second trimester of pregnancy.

CDR3 sequence: CASSFESGNTEAFF. CDR3 sequence (DNA): TGTGCCAGCAGTTTCGAGAGTGGGAACACTGAAGCTTTCTTT. V is TRBV27 and J is TRBJ1-1; D is unclear. The CDR3 loop spans 14 amino acids. V was cut by 3 bases and J by 1 base, with 9 bases left in between. CDR1 is MNHEY, CDR2 SMNVEV, per germline (reference sequence).